These 26 T cell receptor beta chains share one sample of origin, sequenced in a study of blood T cell repertoires in COVID-19. Repertoires were generated with immunoSEQ multiplex PCR, while TCRdb's copy carries only in-frame clones and drops some. The repertoire includes some 200,000 clones, 86% of them detected once, and roughly 3.2% sits in the top ten. The sequencing input was PBMCs or T cells enriched from blood (not recorded which). The receptors stem from a woman between 50 and 59 years old in a cohort exposed to, infected with or recovered from COVID-19 (not recorded which).

The chain uses TRBV3-1 (or the pseudogene TRBV3-2) and TRBJ1-6; the D gene is possibly TRBD1 (5 bases). The V and J ends lost 3 bases and 7 bases respectively, with 10 bases between them. This CDR3 is 14 amino acids long. Germline V lookup: CDR1 LGHDT, CDR2 YNNKEL (reference sequence). The CDR3 loop reads CASSQAGLNSPLHF. Written as DNA, the CDR3 is TGTGCCAGCAGCCAGGCAGGGTTGAATTCACCCCTCCACTTT.

This sequence joins TRBV9 and TRBJ1-1, with 8 bases aligning to TRBD1. There are 14 residues in the CDR3. Germline V gene sequence: CDR1 SGDLS, CDR2 YYNGEE. V lost 0 bases and J lost 4; bases outside the gene matches: 2. DNA of the CDR3: TGTGCCAGCAGCGTAGGACAGGGGAGCACTGAAGCTTTCTTT. Translated, it gives CASSVGQGSTEAFF.

The chain carries TRBV1 and TRBJ1-6; the DNA was not compared with TRBD1, the D call given in the table. TRBV1 is a listed pseudogene. This CDR3 contains 17 residues. CDR3: CTSSQDPRTGGNSPLHF. CDR3 DNA sequence: TGCACCAGCAGCCAAGATCCCCGGACAGGGGGGAATTCACCCCTCCACTTT.

The CDR3 region has the DNA TGTGCCAGCAGCTGGACAGGGCCCTACGAGCAGTACTTC. Protein sequence: CASSWTGPYEQYF. The gene calls are TRBV5-6 and TRBJ2-7; the match to TRBD1 covers 8 bases. Germline V gives CDR1 SGHDT, CDR2 YYEEEE. CDR3 length equals 13 residues. V lost 3 bases and J lost 2; bases outside the gene matches: 1.

The gene calls are TRBV28 and TRBJ2-5; D is possibly TRBD2 (5 bases). CDR1 is MDHEN, CDR2 SYDVKM, per germline. The V and J ends lost 3 bases and 5 bases respectively, with 19 bases between them. CDR3 length: 16 residues. DNA for the CDR3: TGTGCCAGCAGTTTGGGAGATGGGAACCGGTGGGAGACCCAGTACTTC. Translated: CASSLGDGNRWETQYF.

In this sample, this clone turned up a few times. The chain has TRBV3-1 (or the pseudogene TRBV3-2) and TRBJ1-2; weak D call: TRBD1 (6 bases). Germline loops: CDR1 LGHDT, CDR2 YNNKEL (reference sequence). The CDR3 has 13 residues. Trimming pared 5 bases from V and 4 bases from J, leaving 11 bases between. The CDR3 DNA sequence: TGTGCCAGCAGCACCCAACAGGGCTATGGCTACACCTTC. Its protein is CASSTQQGYGYTF.

The gene calls are TRBV30 and TRBJ1-5; TRBD1 matches 7 bases. The V gene end was trimmed by 1 base and the J gene end by 6 bases; junction bases not matched to a gene: 3. The CDR3 length is 13 residues. Germline-derived CDR1 and CDR2 are GTSNPN and SVGIG (reference sequence). The CDR3 DNA follows: TGTGCCTGGAGTGGGGCAGGGGGTCAGCCCCAGCATTTT. Translated: CAWSGAGGQPQHF.

The chain links TRBV5-1 to TRBJ2-5; 8 bases match TRBD2. The germline V gene encodes CDR1 SGHRS and CDR2 YFSETQ. Unmatched junction bases numbered 6, after V lost 0 bases and J lost 5 bases. The CDR3 spans 15 residues. CDR3 loop: CASSLVSGVMETQYF. The CDR3 nucleotides read TGCGCCAGCAGCTTGGTTAGCGGGGTAATGGAGACCCAGTACTTC.

This chain joins TRBV19 and TRBJ1-2; tentative D call: TRBD1 (5 bases). The length of the CDR3 is 13 residues. Germline-derived CDR1 and CDR2 are LNHDA and SQIVND (reference sequence). Between the trimmed V and J ends, which lost 9 bases and 0 bases, there was a span of 11 bases. The CDR3 bases are TGTGCCAGCCAACAGGTCCCTAACTATGGCTACACCTTC. Translation gives CASQQVPNYGYTF.

The chain uses TRBV27 and TRBJ1-2; tentatively, D is TRBD1 (5 bases). The CDR3 extends over 18 amino acids. Trimming removed 5 bases at V and 1 base at J, with 23 bases between. Per the germline V gene, CDR1 is MNHEY and CDR2 is SMNVEV (reference sequence). The CDR3 coding sequence is TGTGCCAGCAGTCCCTACCTTCCGGACGGGGACTATAACTATGGCTACACCTTC. Amino acids: CASSPYLPDGDYNYGYTF.

The chain employs TRBV5-6 and TRBJ1-5, with TRBD1 as a possible D gene (5 bases). The CDR3 runs 15 residues. Trimming took off 2 bases at V and 1 base at J, with 10 bases between the two ends. Germline CDR1 reads SGHDT; CDR2 reads YYEEEE. The CDR3 DNA follows: TGTGCCAGCAGCTTTAGGGGATCGAGCAATCAGCCCCAGCATTTT. Translated, it gives CASSFRGSSNQPQHF. Filled out from reference TRBV5-6 and TRBJ1-5, the complete variable domain reads DAGVTQSPTHLIKTRGQQVTLRCSPKSGHDTVSWYQQALGQGPQFIFQYYEEEERQRGNFPDRFSGHQFPNYSSELNVNALLLGDSALYLCASSFRGSSNQPQHFGDGTRLSIL.

The CDR3 nucleotides are TGCAGCGTTGATCTTACAGGGGGCGCATATGGCTACACCTTC. Translation: CSVDLTGGAYGYTF. The chain recombines TRBV29-1 with TRBJ1-2, with TRBD1 matching over 9 bases. This CDR3 contains 14 residues. The junction had 7 bases not matched to a gene; V was cut back by 3 bases and J by 5 bases. Germline-derived CDR1 and CDR2 are SQVTM and ANQGSEA.

CDR3 amino acids: CASSQGAGGGNQPQHF. The CDR3 DNA is TGTGCCAGCAGCCAAGGGGCAGGGGGTGGCAATCAGCCCCAGCATTTT. V is TRBV3-1 (or the pseudogene TRBV3-2) and J is TRBJ1-5, with 7 bases aligning to TRBD1. With V trimmed by 1 base and J by 2 bases, 5 bases remained unmatched. Germline V CDR1 and CDR2: LGHDT, YNNKEL (reference sequence). The CDR3 is 16 residues long.

J is TRBJ2-2 and V is TRBV7-9; 8 nucleotides align to TRBD1. Looked up from germline, CDR1 is SEHNR and CDR2 is FQNEAQ (reference sequence). The CDR3 is made up of 15 amino acids. V gave up 5 bases and J gave up 1 base; unmatched junction bases: 3. This CDR3 is CASSQGARNTGELFF. CDR3 nucleotides: TGTGCCAGCAGCCAGGGGGCAAGGAACACCGGGGAGCTGTTTTTT.

The gene calls are TRBV4-1 and TRBJ1-5; 9 bases match TRBD1. This CDR3 contains 16 residues. Looked up from germline, CDR1 is MGHRA and CDR2 is YSYEKL. The V gene end was trimmed by 3 bases and the J gene end by 8 bases; junction bases not matched to a gene: 11. The CDR3 region has the DNA TGCGCCAGCAGCCAGCCCCCGGGACAGGGTAGCGAGCCCCAGCATTTT. It codes for CASSQPPGQGSEPQHF.

V is TRBV29-1 and J is TRBJ2-2; D possibly corresponds to TRBD1 (5 bases). The CDR3 spans 14 residues. Trimming removed 4 bases at V and 6 bases at J, with 15 bases between. The germline V gene has CDR1 SQVTM and CDR2 ANQGSEA. As DNA, the CDR3 is TGCAGCGTTGTAGGGCAGGGTGGGCCCGGGGAGCTGTTTTTT. Its translation is CSVVGQGGPGELFF.

This clone was detected only a few times. V is TRBV9 and J is TRBJ1-2; D ambiguous. The CDR3 runs 15 residues. Germline CDR1 SGDLS, CDR2 YYNGEE. Trimming took off 0 bases at V and 0 bases at J, with 9 bases between the two ends. CDR3 sequence reads: CASSVATVSNYGYTF. CDR3 DNA: TGTGCCAGCAGCGTAGCTACGGTTTCTAACTATGGCTACACCTTC.

The chain is built from TRBV5-1 and TRBJ2-2, with 7 bases matching TRBD1. Losses at the gene ends were 1 base for V and 3 bases for J; bases not matched to a gene: 6. Germline assignment: CDR1 SGHRS and CDR2 YFSETQ. This CDR3 comprises 16 residues. For the CDR3, the DNA is TGCGCCAGCAGCTTGAGGCGCCAGGGGGACACCGGGGAGCTGTTTTTT. The encoded protein is CASSLRRQGDTGELFF.

In this sample, this clone turned up a few times. The rearrangement links TRBV30 to TRBJ1-5; D perhaps matches TRBD1 (5 bases). The germline CDR1 and CDR2 sequences are GTSNPN and SVGIG (reference sequence). V dropped 5 bases and J dropped 6 bases, with 11 bases sitting between them. This CDR3 spans 12 amino acids. The CDR3: CAWSWGGQPQHF. CDR3 in DNA: TGTGCCTGGTCGTGGGGCGGTCAGCCCCAGCATTTT.

This sequence joins TRBV28 and TRBJ1-2; the D gene is possibly TRBD1 (5 bases). The germline V gene encodes CDR1 MDHEN and CDR2 SYDVKM. The CDR3 has 15 residues. Trimming took 5 bases from V and 7 from J, leaving 20 bases between them. In DNA, the CDR3 is TGTGCCAGCAGTAGGGGAGGGAGTCGCGGTAGTGGCTACACCTTC. Translation: CASSRGGSRGSGYTF.

The count of this clone is one. The chain is built from TRBV28 and TRBJ1-4, with TRBD1 matching over 8 bases. Per the germline V gene, CDR1 is MDHEN and CDR2 is SYDVKM. Unmatched junction bases numbered 5, after V lost 3 bases and J lost 5 bases. The CDR3 contains 15 residues. The CDR3 nucleotides read TGTGCCAGCAGTTTCCTCGGACAGGGCAATGAAAAACTGTTTTTT. Amino acids: CASSFLGQGNEKLFF.

The V call is TRBV7-9, the J call TRBJ2-3; the D is unclear. There are 13 residues in the CDR3. The germline V and J ends were trimmed by 5 bases and 2 bases, with 8 bases remaining between them. CDR1 and CDR2 (germline): SEHNR, FQNEAQ (reference sequence). This CDR3 reads CASSREFTDTQYF. The CDR3 DNA reads as TGTGCCAGCAGCAGAGAGTTCACAGATACGCAGTATTTT.

The V and J genes are TRBV4-3 and TRBJ2-1; the D gene is possibly TRBD2 (7 bases). The V and J ends lost 6 bases and 0 bases respectively, with 15 bases between them. The V gene's germline CDR1 is LGHNA and CDR2 YSLEER. The CDR3 has 16 amino acids. CDR3 sequence: CASSGGGLSSYNEQFF. CDR3 in DNA: TGCGCCAGCAGTGGCGGGGGCCTTAGCTCCTACAATGAGCAGTTCTTC.

This chain links TRBV28 with TRBJ2-1; D may be TRBD1 (5 bases). Trimming left V 7 bases short and J 9 bases short, with 10 bases between. Germline CDR1 MDHEN, CDR2 SYDVKM. The CDR3 extends over 11 amino acids. CDR3 protein: CASILGAEQFF. The CDR3 nucleotides are TGTGCCAGCATCCTTGGGGCTGAGCAGTTCTTC.

This clone has a single count. The chain carries TRBV19 and TRBJ1-1, with 10 bases lining up with TRBD1. This CDR3 region has 16 residues. After removal of 6 bases from V and 5 bases from J, the junction contained 12 bases not matched to a gene. CDR1 is LNHDA, CDR2 SQIVND, per germline (reference sequence). The CDR3 loop is CASRGDRGHAGTEAFF. DNA for the CDR3: TGTGCCAGTAGGGGGGACAGGGGTCATGCGGGGACTGAAGCTTTCTTT.

CDR3 nucleotides: TGTGCCTGGAGTCCCGGTCCGTTCGAGACCCAGTACTTC. This gives the protein CAWSPGPFETQYF. This rearrangement joins TRBV30 to TRBJ2-5; D is ambiguous. CDR1 and CDR2 (germline): GTSNPN, SVGIG (reference sequence). V was clipped by 2 bases and J by 5 bases, with 12 bases between them. The CDR3 sequence is 13 residues long.